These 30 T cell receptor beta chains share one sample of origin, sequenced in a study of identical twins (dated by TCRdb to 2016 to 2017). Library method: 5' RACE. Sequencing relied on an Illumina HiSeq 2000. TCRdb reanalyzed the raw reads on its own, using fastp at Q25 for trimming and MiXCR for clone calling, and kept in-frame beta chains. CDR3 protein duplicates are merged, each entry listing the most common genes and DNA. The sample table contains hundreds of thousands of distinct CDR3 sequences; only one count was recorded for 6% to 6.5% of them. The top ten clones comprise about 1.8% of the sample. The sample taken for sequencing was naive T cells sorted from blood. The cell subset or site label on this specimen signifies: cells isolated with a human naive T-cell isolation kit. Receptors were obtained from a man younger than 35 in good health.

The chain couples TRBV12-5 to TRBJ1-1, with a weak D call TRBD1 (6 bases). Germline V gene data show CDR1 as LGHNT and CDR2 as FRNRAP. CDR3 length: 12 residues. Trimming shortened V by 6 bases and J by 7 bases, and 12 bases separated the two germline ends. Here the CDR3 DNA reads TGTGCTAGTGGGGCACAGGGACTTGAAGCTTTCTTT. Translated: CASGAQGLEAFF. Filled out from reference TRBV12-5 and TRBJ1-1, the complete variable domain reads DARVTQTPRHKVTEMGQEVTMRCQPILGHNTVFWYRQTMMQGLELLAYFRNRAPLDDSGMPKDRFSAEMPDATLATLKIQPSEPRDSAVYFCASGAQGLEAFFGQGTRLTVV.

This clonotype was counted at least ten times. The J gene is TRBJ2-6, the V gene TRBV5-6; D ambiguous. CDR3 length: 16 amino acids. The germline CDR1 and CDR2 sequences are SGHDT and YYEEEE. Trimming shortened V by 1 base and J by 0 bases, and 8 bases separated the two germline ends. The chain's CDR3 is CASSLKFNSGANVLTF. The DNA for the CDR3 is TGTGCCAGCAGCTTGAAATTCAACTCTGGGGCCAACGTCCTGACTTTC.

DNA of the CDR3: TGCAGTGCCATGGGGACTAGCGGGAGGATTAACAATGAGCAGTTCTTC. Its protein product is CSAMGTSGRINNEQFF. The rearrangement uses TRBV20-1 and TRBJ2-1, with 15 bases that match TRBD2. Trimming cost V 6 bases and J 5 bases; bases outside gene matches: 8. The V gene's germline CDR1 is DFQATT and CDR2 SNEGSKA (reference sequence). The CDR3 sequence is 16 residues long.

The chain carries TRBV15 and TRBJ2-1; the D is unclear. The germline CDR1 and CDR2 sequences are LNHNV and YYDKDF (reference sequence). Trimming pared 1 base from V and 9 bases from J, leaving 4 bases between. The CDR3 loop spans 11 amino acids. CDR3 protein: CATSRVGEQFF. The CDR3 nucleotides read TGTGCCACCAGCAGAGTGGGTGAGCAGTTCTTC.

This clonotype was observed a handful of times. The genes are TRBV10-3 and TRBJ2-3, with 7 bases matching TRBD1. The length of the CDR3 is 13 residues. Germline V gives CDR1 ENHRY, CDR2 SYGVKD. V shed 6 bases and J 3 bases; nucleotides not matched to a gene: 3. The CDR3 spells CAIRGTVTDTQYF. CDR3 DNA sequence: TGTGCCATCAGGGGGACAGTAACAGATACGCAGTATTTT.

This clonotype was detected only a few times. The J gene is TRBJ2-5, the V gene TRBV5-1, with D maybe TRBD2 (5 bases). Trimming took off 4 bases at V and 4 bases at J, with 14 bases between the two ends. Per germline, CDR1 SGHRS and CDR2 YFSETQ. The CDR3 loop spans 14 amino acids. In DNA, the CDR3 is TGCGCCAGCAGCCCGGACCCAAGCGGAGAGACCCAGTACTTC. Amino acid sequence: CASSPDPSGETQYF.

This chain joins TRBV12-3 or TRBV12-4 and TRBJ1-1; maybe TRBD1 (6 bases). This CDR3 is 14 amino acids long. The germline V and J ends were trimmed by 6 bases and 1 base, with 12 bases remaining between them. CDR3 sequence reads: CASRPRTENTEAFF. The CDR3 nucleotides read TGTGCCAGCAGACCGAGGACAGAGAACACTGAAGCTTTCTTT.

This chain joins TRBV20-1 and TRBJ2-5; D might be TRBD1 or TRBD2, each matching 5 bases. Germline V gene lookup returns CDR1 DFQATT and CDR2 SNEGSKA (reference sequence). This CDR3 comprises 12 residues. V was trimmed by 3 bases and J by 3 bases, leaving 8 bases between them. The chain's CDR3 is CSASRDEETQYF. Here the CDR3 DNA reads TGCAGTGCTAGTCGGGACGAAGAGACCCAGTACTTC.

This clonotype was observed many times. CDR3: CASSLDQGGRIQYF. In DNA form, the CDR3 reads TGCGCCAGCAGCTTGGACCAGGGGGGCCGCATTCAGTACTTC. This chain uses TRBV5-1 with TRBJ2-4; the D gene is possibly TRBD1 (7 bases). Germline V gene data show CDR1 as SGHRS and CDR2 as YFSETQ. V shed 0 bases and J shed 9 bases, with 13 bases lying between them. This CDR3 spans 14 amino acids.

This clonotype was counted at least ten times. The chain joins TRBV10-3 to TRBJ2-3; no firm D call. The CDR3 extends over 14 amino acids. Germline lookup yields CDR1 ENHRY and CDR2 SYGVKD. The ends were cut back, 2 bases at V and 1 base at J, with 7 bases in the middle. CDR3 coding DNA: TGTGCCATCAGTGAGCGTGGGGGCACAGATACGCAGTATTTT. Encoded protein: CAISERGGTDTQYF.

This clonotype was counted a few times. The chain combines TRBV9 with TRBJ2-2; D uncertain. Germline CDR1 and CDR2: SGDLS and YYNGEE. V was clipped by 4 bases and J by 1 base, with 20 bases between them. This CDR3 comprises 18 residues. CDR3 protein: CASSTEGRATRNTGELFF. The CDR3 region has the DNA TGTGCCAGCAGCACCGAAGGAAGGGCTACAAGGAACACCGGGGAGCTGTTTTTT.

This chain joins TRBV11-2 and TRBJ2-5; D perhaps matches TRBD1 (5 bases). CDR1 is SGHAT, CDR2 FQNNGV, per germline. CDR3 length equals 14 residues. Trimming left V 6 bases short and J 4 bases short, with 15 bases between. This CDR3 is CASSPTLQGETQYF. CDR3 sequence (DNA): TGTGCCAGCAGTCCCACCTTGCAGGGAGAGACCCAGTACTTC. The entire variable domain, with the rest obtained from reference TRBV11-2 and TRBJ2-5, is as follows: EAGVAQSPRYKIIEKRQSVAFWCNPISGHATLYWYQQILGQGPKLLIQFQNNGVVDDSQLPKDRFSAERLKGVDSTLKIQPAKLEDSAVYLCASSPTLQGETQYFGPGTRLLVL.

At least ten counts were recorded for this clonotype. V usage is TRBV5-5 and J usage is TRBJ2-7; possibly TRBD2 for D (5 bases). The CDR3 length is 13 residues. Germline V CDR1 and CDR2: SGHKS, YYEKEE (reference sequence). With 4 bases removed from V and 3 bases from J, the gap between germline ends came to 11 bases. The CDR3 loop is CASSTDSHYEQYF. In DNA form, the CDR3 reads TGTGCCAGCAGCACGGACTCGCACTACGAGCAGTACTTC. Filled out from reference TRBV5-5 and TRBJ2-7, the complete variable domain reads DAGVTQSPTHLIKTRGQQVTLRCSPISGHKSVSWYQQVLGQGPQFIFQYYEKEERGRGNFPDRFSARQFPNYSSELNVNALLLGDSALYLCASSTDSHYEQYFGPGTRLTVT.

Here the CDR3 reads CASSLLPSGASAGELFF. For the CDR3, the DNA is TGTGCCAGCAGCTTACTCCCTAGCGGGGCCTCTGCCGGGGAGCTGTTTTTT. The chain joins TRBV11-2 to TRBJ2-2, with 9 bases fitting TRBD2. With 2 bases clipped from V and 6 bases from J, the junction kept 10 bases outside the gene matches. Germline V gene sequence: CDR1 SGHAT, CDR2 FQNNGV. CDR3 size: 17 residues.

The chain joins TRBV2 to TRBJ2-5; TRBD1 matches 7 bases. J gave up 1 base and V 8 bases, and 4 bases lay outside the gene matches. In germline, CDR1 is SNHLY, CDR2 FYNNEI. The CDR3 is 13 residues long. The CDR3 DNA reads TGTGCCAGCGACCGGGACAGCCAAGAGACCCAGTACTTC. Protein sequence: CASDRDSQETQYF. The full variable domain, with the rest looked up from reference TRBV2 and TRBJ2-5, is EPEVTQTPSHQVTQMGQEVILRCVPISNHLYFYWYRQILGQKVEFLVSFYNNEISEKSEIFDDQFSVERPDGSNFTLKIRSTKLEDSAMYFCASDRDSQETQYFGPGTRLLVL.

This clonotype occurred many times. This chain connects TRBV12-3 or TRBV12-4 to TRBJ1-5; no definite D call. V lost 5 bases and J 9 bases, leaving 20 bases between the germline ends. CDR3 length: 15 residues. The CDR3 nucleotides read TGTGCCAGCAGTCACGAGGGCATCCCCTTTGCGCCCCAGCATTTT. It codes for CASSHEGIPFAPQHF.

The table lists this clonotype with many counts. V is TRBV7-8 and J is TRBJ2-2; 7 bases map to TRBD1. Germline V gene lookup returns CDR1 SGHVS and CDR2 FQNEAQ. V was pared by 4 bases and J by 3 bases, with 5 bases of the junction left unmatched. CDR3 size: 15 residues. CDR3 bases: TGTGCCAGCAGCTCTTATACAGGGGACACCGGGGAGCTGTTTTTT. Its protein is CASSSYTGDTGELFF. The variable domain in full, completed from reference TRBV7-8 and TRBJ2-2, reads GAGVSQSPRYKVAKRGQDVALRCDPISGHVSLFWYQQALGQGPEFLTYFQNEAQLDKSGLPSDRFFAERPEGSVSTLKIQRTQQEDSAVYLCASSSYTGDTGELFFGEGSRLTVL.

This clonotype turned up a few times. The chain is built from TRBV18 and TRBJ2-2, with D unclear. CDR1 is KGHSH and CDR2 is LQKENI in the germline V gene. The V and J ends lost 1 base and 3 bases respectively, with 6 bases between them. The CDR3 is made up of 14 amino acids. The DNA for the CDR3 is TGTGCCAGCTCACCACTTGAGTACACCGGGGAGCTGTTTTTT. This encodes CASSPLEYTGELFF.

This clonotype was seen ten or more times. CDR3: CASTIRADTQYF. DNA of the CDR3: TGTGCCAGCACCATTCGGGCAGATACGCAGTATTTT. The chain carries TRBV7-2 and TRBJ2-3; D remains ambiguous. With 7 bases removed from V and 4 bases from J, the gap between germline ends came to 9 bases. CDR1 and CDR2 from the germline V gene are SGHTA and FQGNSA. The CDR3 contains 12 residues. The complete variable domain, with remaining parts taken from reference TRBV7-2 and TRBJ2-3, reads GAGVSQSPSNKVTEKGKDVELRCDPISGHTALYWYRQSLGQGLEFLIYFQGNSAPDKSGLPSDRFSAERTGGSVSTLTIQRTQQEDSAVYLCASTIRADTQYFGPGTRLTVL.

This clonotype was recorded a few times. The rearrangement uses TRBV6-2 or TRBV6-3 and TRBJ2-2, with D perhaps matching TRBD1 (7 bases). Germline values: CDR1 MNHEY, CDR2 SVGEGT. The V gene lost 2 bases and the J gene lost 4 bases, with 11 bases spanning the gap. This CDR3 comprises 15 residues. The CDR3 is CASSYRQGGTGELFF. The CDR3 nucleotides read TGTGCCAGCAGTTACAGACAGGGAGGCACCGGGGAGCTGTTTTTT.

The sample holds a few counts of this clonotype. The CDR3 DNA sequence: TGCGCCAGCAGCTTGGAAGTGCCACCTCCTGTATACGAGCAGTACTTC. Its translation: CASSLEVPPPVYEQYF. The genes are TRBV5-1 and TRBJ2-7; D unclear. V shed 0 bases and J shed 4 bases, with 17 bases lying between them. The CDR3 is 16 amino acids. Germline CDR1 SGHRS, CDR2 YFSETQ.

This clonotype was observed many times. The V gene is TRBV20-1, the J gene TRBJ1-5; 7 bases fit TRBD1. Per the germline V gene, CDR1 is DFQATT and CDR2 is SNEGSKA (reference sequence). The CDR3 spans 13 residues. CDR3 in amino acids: CSGHRGTGQPQHF. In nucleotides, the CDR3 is TGCAGCGGACACAGGGGAACGGGTCAGCCCCAGCATTTT.

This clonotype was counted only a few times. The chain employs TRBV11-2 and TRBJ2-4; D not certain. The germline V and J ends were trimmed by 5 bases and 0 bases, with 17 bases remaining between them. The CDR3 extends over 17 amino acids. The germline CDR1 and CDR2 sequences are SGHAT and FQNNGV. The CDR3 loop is CASSPWTASKAKNIQYF. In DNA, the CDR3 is TGTGCCAGCAGCCCCTGGACCGCCTCAAAAGCCAAAAACATTCAGTACTTC.

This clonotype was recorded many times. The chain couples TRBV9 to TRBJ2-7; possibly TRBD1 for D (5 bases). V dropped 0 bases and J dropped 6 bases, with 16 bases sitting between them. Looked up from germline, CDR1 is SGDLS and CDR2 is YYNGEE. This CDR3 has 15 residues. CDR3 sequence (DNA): TGTGCCAGCAGCGTAGGAACAGGCCTCTCGGGCGAGCAGTACTTC. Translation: CASSVGTGLSGEQYF. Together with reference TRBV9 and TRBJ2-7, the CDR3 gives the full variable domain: DSGVTQTPKHLITATGQRVTLRCSPRSGDLSVYWYQQSLDQGLQFLIQYYNGEERAKGNILERFSAQQFPDLHSELNLSSLELGDSALYFCASSVGTGLSGEQYFGPGTRLTVT.

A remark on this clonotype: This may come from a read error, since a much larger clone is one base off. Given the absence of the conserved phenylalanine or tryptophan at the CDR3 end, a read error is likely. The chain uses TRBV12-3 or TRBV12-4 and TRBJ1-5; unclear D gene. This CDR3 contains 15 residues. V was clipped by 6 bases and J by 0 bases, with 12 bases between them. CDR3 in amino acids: CASRFGQYSNQPQHI. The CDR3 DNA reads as TGTGCCAGCAGATTTGGCCAGTATAGCAATCAGCCCCAGCATATT.

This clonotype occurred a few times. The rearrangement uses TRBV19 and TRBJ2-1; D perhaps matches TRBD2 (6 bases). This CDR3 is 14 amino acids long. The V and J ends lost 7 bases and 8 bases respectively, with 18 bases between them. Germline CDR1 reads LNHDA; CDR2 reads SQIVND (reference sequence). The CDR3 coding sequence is TGTGCCAGTACGGCGGCCAGGGACTGGCATGAGCAGTTCTTC. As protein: CASTAARDWHEQFF. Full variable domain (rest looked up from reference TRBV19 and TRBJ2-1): DGGITQSPKYLFRKEGQNVTLSCEQNLNHDAMYWYRQDPGQGLRLIYYSQIVNDFQKGDIAEGYSVSREKKESFPLTVTSAQKNPTAFYLCASTAARDWHEQFFGPGTRLTVL.

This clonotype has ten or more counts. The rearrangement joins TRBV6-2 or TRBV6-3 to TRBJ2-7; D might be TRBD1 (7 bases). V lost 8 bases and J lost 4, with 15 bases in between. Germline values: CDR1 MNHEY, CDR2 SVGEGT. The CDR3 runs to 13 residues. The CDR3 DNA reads TGTGCCAGCGGACAGGAGGGCCTATACGAGCAGTACTTC. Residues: CASGQEGLYEQYF.

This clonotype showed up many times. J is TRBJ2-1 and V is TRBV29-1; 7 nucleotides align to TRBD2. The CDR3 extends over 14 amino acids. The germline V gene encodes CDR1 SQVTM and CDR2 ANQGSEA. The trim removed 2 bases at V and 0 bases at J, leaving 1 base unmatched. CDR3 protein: CSVERGSSYNEQFF. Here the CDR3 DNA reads TGCAGCGTTGAACGCGGGAGCTCCTACAATGAGCAGTTCTTC.

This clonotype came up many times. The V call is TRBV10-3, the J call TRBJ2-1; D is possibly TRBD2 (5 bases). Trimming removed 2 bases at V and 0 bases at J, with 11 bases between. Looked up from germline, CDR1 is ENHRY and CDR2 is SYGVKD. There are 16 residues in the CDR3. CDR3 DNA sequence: TGTGCCATCAGTGAGAAGGGCGGGCGCTCCTACAATGAGCAGTTCTTC. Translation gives CAISEKGGRSYNEQFF.

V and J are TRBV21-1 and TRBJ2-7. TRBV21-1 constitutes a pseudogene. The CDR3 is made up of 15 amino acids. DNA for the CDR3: TGTGCCAGCAGCAAATTGCAGTCTTCTGGGTACGAGCAGTACGTC. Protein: CASSKLQSSGYEQYV.